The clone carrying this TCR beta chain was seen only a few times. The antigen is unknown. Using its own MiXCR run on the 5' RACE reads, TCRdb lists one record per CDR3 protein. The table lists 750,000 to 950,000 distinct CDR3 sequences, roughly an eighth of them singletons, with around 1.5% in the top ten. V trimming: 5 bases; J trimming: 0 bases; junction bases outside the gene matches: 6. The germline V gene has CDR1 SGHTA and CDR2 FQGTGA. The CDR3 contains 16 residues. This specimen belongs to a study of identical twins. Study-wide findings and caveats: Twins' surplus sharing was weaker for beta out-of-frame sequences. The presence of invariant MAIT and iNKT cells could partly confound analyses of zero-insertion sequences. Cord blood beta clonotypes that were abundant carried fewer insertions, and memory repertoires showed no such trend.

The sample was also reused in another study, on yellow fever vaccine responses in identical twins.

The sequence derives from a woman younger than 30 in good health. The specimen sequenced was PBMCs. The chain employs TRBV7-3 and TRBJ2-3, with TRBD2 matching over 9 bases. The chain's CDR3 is CASSEQRGASTDTQYF. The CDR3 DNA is TGTGCCAGCAGCGAACAGCGGGGGGCTAGCACAGATACGCAGTATTTT.